This T cell receptor beta chain was sequenced during a study of blood T cell repertoires in COVID-19. Turning to the study itself: PBMCs, B-cell-depleted T cells, or T cells were the source of the cDNA or gDNA that made up the material.

This CDR3 has 16 amino acids. CDR1 is SGHTA and CDR2 is FQGNSA in the germline V gene. V was clipped by 4 bases and J by 8 bases; unmatched bases: 8. In its sample, this clone was seen a few times. Study members were between roughly 18 and 100 years old and lived in over 20 US regions. Participants' reported clinical history set cohort assignment. The protocol was immunoSEQ multiplex PCR, while the TCRdb copy is restricted to in-frame clones and leaves out a portion. Of approximately 250,000 clones listed, around 89% were seen once; the top ten hold under 5%. The V call is TRBV7-2, the J call TRBJ2-4; 13 bases agree with TRBD2. The sequenced sample consisted of PBMCs or T cells enriched from blood (not recorded which). The TCR comes from a woman aged 25 to 45 who had recovered from COVID-19. The CDR3, as DNA: TGTGCCAGCAGCTCCCTACTAGCGGGAGGGGGGGACATTCAGTACTTC. The encoded protein is CASSSLLAGGGDIQYF.